The clone carrying this T cell receptor (beta chain) has just one count. The target antigen is unknown. Germline CDR1 reads MRHNA; CDR2 reads SNTAGT. With 6 bases clipped from V and 6 bases from J, the junction kept 13 bases outside the gene matches. The CDR3 is 16 amino acids. Libraries were prepared by immunoSEQ multiplex PCR; TCRdb keeps only in-frame clonotypes and omits some of them. The data hold tens of thousands of clones, with 96% observed a single time. This sample was taken from a study of cytomegalovirus exposure and HLA in healthy donors. General study points: The tendency of first-cohort TCR clusters to co-occur in the 120 validation repertoires was the finding of a later analysis. While the bulk of TCR sequences proved rare, some public TCRs turned up in many donors. Confirmation in vitro established that a few CMV-associated chains were specific for CMV antigens. Both high specificity and high sensitivity reportedly marked the classifier's diagnosis of cytomegalovirus status.

This chain joins TRBV6-4 and TRBJ2-3; 9 bases fit TRBD2. Material for sequencing was PBMCs. The sequence was collected from a young man in good health and CMV-seronegative. CDR3 DNA sequence: TGTGCCAGCAGCCACTCGGGCGGGAGGGCCCGTGATACGCAGTATTTT. It encodes CASSHSGGRARDTQYF.